Listed here are 3 T cell receptor beta chains from one sample, sequenced in a study of cytomegalovirus exposure and HLA in healthy donors. Primers: 60 Vbeta forward and 13 Jbeta reverse. Assay used: immunoSEQ multiplex PCR; TCRdb lists only in-frame clones, some missing. Seen here are 85,000 to 120,000 clones, around four fifths observed once, and the top ten hold less than 2%. Sequenced input: PBMCs. These receptor sequences come from a man aged 50-59 years in good health and CMV-seronegative.

This clone was counted a single time. V and J are TRBV2 and TRBJ1-2; TRBD1 matches 7 bases. The germline gives CDR1 SNHLY, CDR2 FYNNEI. The CDR3 is made up of 14 amino acids. V was clipped by 3 bases and J by 1 base; unmatched bases: 2. In DNA form, the CDR3 reads TGTGCCAGCAGTGACAACAGGGGTAACTATGGCTACACCTTC. It is translated as CASSDNRGNYGYTF.

The CDR3 DNA sequence: TGTGCCAGCAGCTTTGGGACAGCGGGCCAAGAGACCCAGTACTTC. Its translation is CASSFGTAGQETQYF. V and J are TRBV5-4 and TRBJ2-5, with D perhaps matching TRBD1 (7 bases). The V and J ends lost 2 bases and 1 base respectively, with 12 bases between them. Germline CDR1 and CDR2: SGHNT and YYREEE (reference sequence). There are 15 residues in the CDR3.

This clone has just one count. This rearrangement joins TRBV7-7 to TRBJ2-1; TRBD1 aligns across 8 bases. Germline CDR1 is SSHAT and CDR2 is FNYEAQ (reference sequence). This CDR3 is built from 14 residues. The V segment lost 3 bases and the J segment 6 bases; nucleotides outside the gene matches: 4. The CDR3 DNA reads as TGTGCCAGCAGCTTGGACAGGGAGAGCAATGAGCAGTTCTTC. This translates into CASSLDRESNEQFF.